A single sample is the source of the 26 T cell receptor beta chains below, sequenced in a study of blood T cell repertoires in COVID-19. Sequencing used immunoSEQ multiplex PCR; TCRdb keeps in-frame clones, though not all of them. The sample records fewer than 500,000 clones, roughly 90% being singletons. Sequenced: PBMCs or T cells enriched from blood (not recorded which). The receptors come from a woman in her thirties with acute COVID-19.

The rearrangement joins TRBV6-2 or TRBV6-3 to TRBJ2-1; 7 bases match TRBD1. V was clipped by 4 bases and J by 0 bases; unmatched bases: 6. Germline V gives CDR1 MNHEY, CDR2 SVGEGT. The CDR3 has 16 amino acids. CDR3 nucleotide sequence: TGTGCCAGCAGTTCCCCGGGACAGAGCTCCTACAATGAGCAGTTCTTC. Translation: CASSSPGQSSYNEQFF.

This chain uses TRBV15 with TRBJ1-5, with 7 positions matching TRBD1. The V gene end was trimmed by 5 bases and the J gene end by 0 bases; junction bases not matched to a gene: 10. The CDR3 loop spans 17 amino acids. Germline V gene data show CDR1 as LNHNV and CDR2 as YYDKDF (reference sequence). CDR3: CATSLRVDRNSNQPQHF. The CDR3, as DNA: TGTGCCACCAGCCTTCGAGTGGACAGGAATAGCAATCAGCCCCAGCATTTT.

The chain couples TRBV7-2 to TRBJ1-3, with D unclear. Germline V gene data show CDR1 as SGHTA and CDR2 as FQGNSA. The CDR3 extends over 13 amino acids. V was clipped by 0 bases and J by 10 bases, with 10 bases between them. The chain's CDR3 is CASSLATPGTIYF. The CDR3 DNA reads as TGTGCCAGCAGCTTAGCCACTCCGGGAACCATATATTTT. Combining the CDR3 with reference TRBV7-2 and TRBJ1-3 gives the whole variable domain GAGVSQSPSNKVTEKGKDVELRCDPISGHTALYWYRQSLGQGLEFLIYFQGNSAPDKSGLPSDRFSAERTGGSVSTLTIQRTQQEDSAVYLCASSLATPGTIYFGEGSWLTVV.

This chain joins TRBV24-1 and TRBJ1-4; a weak D match, TRBD1 (6 bases). The germline V gene has CDR1 KGHDR and CDR2 SFDVKD. This CDR3 comprises 16 residues. V lost 4 bases and J 5 bases, leaving 16 bases between the germline ends. The CDR3 sequence: CATSDPRQVPNEKLFF. CDR3 DNA sequence: TGTGCCACCAGTGACCCCCGACAGGTACCGAATGAAAAACTGTTTTTT.

The V and J genes are TRBV5-1 and TRBJ2-5, with 9 nucleotides matching TRBD1. Unmatched junction bases numbered 2, after V lost 4 bases and J lost 4 bases. This CDR3 comprises 13 residues. The V gene's germline CDR1 is SGHRS and CDR2 YFSETQ. CDR3 residues: CASSQGQGETQYF. The CDR3 nucleotides read TGCGCCAGCAGCCAGGGACAGGGAGAGACCCAGTACTTC. Filled out from reference TRBV5-1 and TRBJ2-5, the complete variable domain reads KAGVTQTPRYLIKTRGQQVTLSCSPISGHRSVSWYQQTPGQGLQFLFEYFSETQRNKGNFPGRFSGRQFSNSRSEMNVSTLELGDSALYLCASSQGQGETQYFGPGTRLLVL.

V and J are TRBV27 and TRBJ2-1; D might be TRBD2 (5 bases). The CDR3 length is 15 residues. Germline V gene sequence: CDR1 MNHEY, CDR2 SMNVEV (reference sequence). The germline V and J ends were trimmed by 5 bases and 2 bases, with 13 bases remaining between them. The CDR3 protein is CASSTRAAAYNEQFF. In DNA form, the CDR3 reads TGTGCCAGCAGTACTAGAGCAGCCGCCTACAATGAGCAGTTCTTC.

Only a few counts were recorded for this clone. The J gene is TRBJ1-2, the V gene TRBV27; 8 nucleotides line up with TRBD1. Germline V gene lookup returns CDR1 MNHEY and CDR2 SMNVEV (reference sequence). The J segment lost 5 bases and the V segment lost 2 bases, leaving 7 bases of the junction unmatched. The CDR3 sequence is 15 residues long. Here the CDR3 reads CASSLKAGGAYGYTF. The CDR3, as DNA: TGTGCCAGCAGTTTAAAGGCAGGGGGCGCGTATGGCTACACCTTC.

Only one count was recorded for this clone. The rearrangement joins TRBV5-6 to TRBJ1-5, with 9 bases matching TRBD1. This CDR3 comprises 16 residues. The V gene's germline CDR1 is SGHDT and CDR2 YYEEEE. Unmatched junction bases numbered 4, after V lost 0 bases and J lost 3 bases. The CDR3 spells CASSLAGQGSNQPQHF. The CDR3 DNA is TGTGCCAGCAGCTTGGCGGGACAGGGCTCCAATCAGCCCCAGCATTTT. The full variable domain, its missing parts supplied by reference TRBV5-6 and TRBJ1-5, is DAGVTQSPTHLIKTRGQQVTLRCSPKSGHDTVSWYQQALGQGPQFIFQYYEEEERQRGNFPDRFSGHQFPNYSSELNVNALLLGDSALYLCASSLAGQGSNQPQHFGDGTRLSIL.

This sequence joins TRBV2 and TRBJ2-7; 7 nucleotides match TRBD1. Germline CDR1 reads SNHLY; CDR2 reads FYNNEI. There are 15 residues in the CDR3. V dropped 2 bases and J dropped 7; count of bases not matched to a gene: 11. The CDR3 region is CASSERAGGLGEQYF. In DNA, the CDR3 is TGTGCCAGCAGTGAACGGGCAGGGGGATTGGGGGAGCAGTACTTC.

This chain links TRBV5-4 with TRBJ2-1; 10 bases fit TRBD1. Trimming cost V 4 bases and J 5 bases; bases outside gene matches: 3. CDR1 and CDR2 from the germline V gene are SGHNT and YYREEE (reference sequence). CDR3 length equals 14 residues. DNA for the CDR3: TGTGCCAGCAGCCTTGGGACAGGGGACAATGAGCAGTTCTTC. It translates to CASSLGTGDNEQFF.

CDR3 nucleotides: TGTGCCAGCAGTGAACCGGGTGTGGAGACCCAGTACTTC. This gives the protein CASSEPGVETQYF. The V and J genes are TRBV2 and TRBJ2-5; D gene unclear. The V end lost 2 bases, the J end lost 5 bases, and 9 bases lay between the germline ends. Germline assignment: CDR1 SNHLY and CDR2 FYNNEI. The CDR3 length is 13 residues.

The chain combines TRBV9 with TRBJ2-3; weak D call: TRBD1 (7 bases). This CDR3 comprises 14 residues. CDR1 and CDR2 from the germline V gene are SGDLS and YYNGEE. Trimming removed 3 bases from V and 6 bases from J, with 14 bases in between. CDR3 coding DNA: TGTGCCAGCAGCGCCGACAGGGAGGTCGATACGCAGTATTTT. Protein: CASSADREVDTQYF.

In DNA, the CDR3 is TGTGCCAGTAGTAGCCGGGACACTTATAATTCACCCCTCCACTTT. Protein sequence: CASSSRDTYNSPLHF. V and J are TRBV19 and TRBJ1-6, with D perhaps matching TRBD1 (6 bases). The CDR3 sequence is 15 residues long. From germline, CDR1 is LNHDA and CDR2 SQIVND (reference sequence). V lost 4 bases and J lost 4, with 11 bases in between.

The chain uses TRBV5-6 and TRBJ1-3, with no clear D. The germline gives CDR1 SGHDT, CDR2 YYEEEE. V shed 0 bases and J shed 0 bases, with 10 bases lying between them. CDR3 size: 16 residues. The CDR3 reads CASSLAGAGSGNTIYF. The CDR3 nucleotides read TGTGCCAGCAGCTTGGCCGGCGCGGGCTCTGGAAACACCATATATTTT.

The chain recombines TRBV12-3 or TRBV12-4 with TRBJ2-7; no firm D call. V was shortened by 8 bases and J by 1 base, with 9 bases between the two germline ends. The CDR3 loop spans 12 amino acids. The CDR3 DNA follows: TGTGCCAGCGCCCCAGGATCCTACGAGCAGTACTTC. Protein: CASAPGSYEQYF.

The chain uses TRBV7-2 and TRBJ1-5, with 9 bases identical to TRBD1. Per the germline V gene, CDR1 is SGHTA and CDR2 is FQGNSA. With 2 bases clipped from V and 1 base from J, the junction kept 6 bases outside the gene matches. The CDR3 consists of 17 residues. The CDR3 DNA reads TGTGCCAGCAGCTTAACCGGGACAGGGAGAAGCAATCAGCCCCAGCATTTT. This gives the protein CASSLTGTGRSNQPQHF.

The V gene is TRBV6-5, the J gene TRBJ1-1; TRBD1 might be the D (5 bases). CDR3 length equals 13 residues. Germline V gene data show CDR1 as MNHEY and CDR2 as SVGAGI. The V end was cut by 10 bases, the J end by 4 bases, with 16 bases between. Here the CDR3 reads CATHKGRGTEAFF. The CDR3 bases are TGTGCCACCCACAAGGGGCGCGGCACTGAAGCTTTCTTT.

This chain connects TRBV4-1 to TRBJ1-5; TRBD1 matches at 8 bases. CDR3 size: 16 residues. The junction had 10 bases not matched to a gene; V was cut back by 0 bases and J by 9 bases. CDR1 is MGHRA and CDR2 is YSYEKL in the germline V gene. In DNA, the CDR3 is TGCGCCAGCAGCCAAGATCAGGGACAGGCCACGAGGCCCCAGCATTTT. Translating gives CASSQDQGQATRPQHF.

J is TRBJ2-3 and V is TRBV3-1 (or the pseudogene TRBV3-2); TRBD2 matches 9 bases. CDR1 LGHDT and CDR2 YNNKEL come from the germline V gene (reference sequence). The trim removed 3 bases at V and 4 bases at J, leaving 5 bases unmatched. The CDR3 has 15 residues. CDR3: CASSQAGGPSDTQYF. The CDR3 DNA reads as TGTGCCAGCAGCCAGGCGGGGGGGCCATCAGATACGCAGTATTTT.

The chain joins TRBV19 to TRBJ2-1; D may be TRBD2 (5 bases). Germline lookup yields CDR1 LNHDA and CDR2 SQIVND (reference sequence). The CDR3 sequence is 16 residues long. Trimming removed 3 bases at V and 1 base at J, with 13 bases between. The CDR3 DNA follows: TGTGCCAGTAGTATCCCGGGAAAGACGTCCTACAATGAGCAGTTCTTC. Translated, it gives CASSIPGKTSYNEQFF.

This chain connects TRBV6-5 to TRBJ1-4; 8 bases map to TRBD1. With V trimmed by 7 bases and J by 7 bases, 5 bases remained unmatched. CDR1 is MNHEY, CDR2 SVGAGI, per germline. CDR3 size: 13 residues. The CDR3 coding sequence is TGTGCCAGCACGAATACAGGGGGTGAAAAACTGTTTTTT. Its protein product is CASTNTGGEKLFF.

This clone was picked up one time. V and J are TRBV6-1 and TRBJ2-4; D is unresolved. The CDR3 has 15 residues. Germline CDR1 is MNHNS and CDR2 is SASEGT. The V gene lost 2 bases and the J gene lost 0 bases, with 8 bases spanning the gap. CDR3 nucleotide sequence: TGTGCCAGCAGTGAATCAGGCCTAGCCAAAAACATTCAGTACTTC. It codes for CASSESGLAKNIQYF.

The rearrangement uses TRBV7-2 and TRBJ2-3, with a possible D match to TRBD2 (5 bases). CDR3 length: 15 residues. Germline CDR1 is SGHTA and CDR2 is FQGNSA. V shed 5 bases and J shed 1 base, with 13 bases lying between them. The CDR3 reads CASSPPAGGTDTQYF. The CDR3 DNA sequence: TGTGCCAGCAGCCCGCCCGCCGGGGGCACAGATACGCAGTATTTT.

The rearrangement uses TRBV14 and TRBJ1-4; 7 nucleotides line up with TRBD1. The V segment lost 1 base and the J segment 6 bases; nucleotides outside the gene matches: 5. Germline-derived CDR1 and CDR2 are SGHDN and FVKESK. The CDR3 has 15 residues. The chain's CDR3 is CASSQGGRGYEKLFF. CDR3 DNA: TGTGCCAGCAGCCAAGGGGGCAGGGGGTATGAAAAACTGTTTTTT.

V is TRBV5-1 and J is TRBJ1-1, with D possibly matching TRBD1 (5 bases). CDR1 SGHRS and CDR2 YFSETQ come from the germline V gene. This CDR3 is 14 amino acids long. The V gene lost 2 bases and the J gene lost 4 bases, with 12 bases spanning the gap. The CDR3 DNA reads as TGCGCCAGCAGCTTAGACAGCTGGGGCACTGAAGCTTTCTTT. Residues: CASSLDSWGTEAFF.

The rearrangement uses TRBV27 and TRBJ1-1, with 7 positions matching TRBD1. Germline V gene lookup returns CDR1 MNHEY and CDR2 SMNVEV (reference sequence). This CDR3 is 13 amino acids long. V was pared by 7 bases and J by 0 bases, with 2 bases of the junction left unmatched. CDR3 nucleotides: TGTGCCAGCATGACAGGGCTGAACACTGAAGCTTTCTTT. The encoded protein is CASMTGLNTEAFF.